This T cell receptor beta chain was identified during a study of CXCR3-negative and CXCR3-positive naive CD8 T cells. The libraries of TRB cDNA were constructed through 5' RACE using UMI labels. With the 5' RACE reads reprocessed, TCRdb shows one record per CDR3 protein and no DNA. In all, the sample yields 70,000 to 95,000 distinct CDR3 sequences. CDR1 is MGHRA and CDR2 is YSYEKL in the germline V gene. This CDR3 has 17 residues. The clonotype comes from a human donor in good health. Some clones in this sample may be carry-over from other donors' samples. Material for sequencing was naive CXCR3- CD8+ T cells from blood. Subset in this sample: CD45RO-CCR7+CD27+CD95- naive CD8+ T cells lacking CXCR3 (TNR3-). This rearrangement joins TRBV4-1 to TRBJ1-5; TCRdb selects TRBD1, and the lack of DNA leaves this call unchecked. The CDR3 reads CASSHPGTGPTGQPQHF.